This T cell receptor (beta chain) was identified during a study of radiotherapy plus CTLA-4 blockade in lung cancer. For the study at large: Of the patients, 18% showed objective responses and about 30% attained disease control.

Study conclusions and caveats: Researchers report tumor-derived TCR clones expanding in blood after radiotherapy plus ipilimumab. How blood T cell clones changed early, along with interferon-beta, reportedly forecast response best.

CTLA-4 blockade with ipilimumab, together with focal radiation, was given to patients with chemo-refractory metastatic non-small-cell lung cancer. Germline assignment: CDR1 SGHAT and CDR2 FQDESV (reference sequence). CDR3 length: 17 residues. Trimming at V came to 0 bases and at J to 3 bases, leaving 6 bases not matched to a gene. This table comes from immunoSEQ multiplex PCR, and its TCRdb copy is limited to in-frame clones, with some not included. The table lists roughly 50,000 clones, around four fifths of them singletons, with about 2.9% in the top ten. In regard to this clone: Antigen: not known.

The chain is built from TRBV11-1 and TRBJ1-2, with 11 bases fitting TRBD1. The sequences come from peripheral blood, collected from a patient treated with radiotherapy plus ipilimumab. This sequence was found in a human donor with non-small cell lung cancer who had a partial response to radiotherapy plus ipilimumab. The CDR3 DNA sequence: TGTGCCAGCAGCTTAGCAGCTGGGACAGGGGGGGACTATGGCTACACCTTC. This translates into CASSLAAGTGGDYGYTF.